This TCR beta chain was sequenced during a study of OX40 agonist ivuxolimab in advanced cancers. It was autoimmune disease history or systemic immunosuppression that excluded patients. Libraries were prepared by immunoSEQ multiplex PCR; TCRdb keeps only in-frame clonotypes and omits some of them. Among about 76,000 clones, roughly 91% were seen once, and the ten largest hold about an eighth. The CDR3 is 12 amino acids. The germline V gene encodes CDR1 SEHNR and CDR2 FQNEAQ (reference sequence). Trimming shortened V by 4 bases and J by 3 bases, and 7 bases separated the two germline ends. Source: CD4+ or CD8+ T cells sorted from blood, taken in a trial of the OX40 agonist ivuxolimab. The source of this sequence is an adult with an advanced solid tumor such as melanoma, head and neck, liver or kidney cancer. The chain recombines TRBV7-9 with TRBJ2-7, with D possibly being TRBD1 (6 bases). The DNA of the CDR3 is TGTGCCAGCAGCTCGACAGGCTACGAGCAGTACTTC. It specifies CASSSTGYEQYF. Full variable domain (remainder filled in from reference TRBV7-9 and TRBJ2-7): DTGVSQNPRHKITKRGQNVTFRCDPISEHNRLYWYRQTLGQGPEFLTYFQNEAQLEKSRLLSDRFSAERPKGSFSTLEIQRTEQGDSAMYLCASSSTGYEQYFGPGTRLTVT.